One T cell receptor (beta chain) is described in this entry. The antigen is not known. The sample originates from a study of T cells in Graves' hyperthyroidism and ophthalmopathy. Findings and caveats of the study: Model predictions of ophthalmopathy came a median approximately 6.8 months before onset. Blood also contained most expanded thyroid clonotypes above 0.001. Ophthalmopathy was separated from stable hyperthyroidism by a 13 V-J model.

Using RNA transcripts as the source, TCR beta CDR3 regions were amplified. First-round RT-PCR targeting the TCR CDR3 was performed with the HTBI primer set. TCRdb processed the multiplex PCR reads anew with MiXCR; each CDR3 protein has one entry. The sample lists 250,000 to 300,000 distinct CDR3 sequences, over 12% seen once, with roughly 31% in the top ten. Hyperthyroidism patients were newly diagnosed, had disease duration under 2 months, and were aged 18 to 65 years. The CDR3 covers 17 residues. Germline V gene sequence: CDR1 SEHNR, CDR2 FQNEAQ (reference sequence). Trimming removed 7 bases from V and 4 bases from J; junction bases left unmatched: 15.

The sample taken for sequencing was blood. The sequence came from a woman aged 50 to 60 with Graves' hyperthyroidism that later progressed to Graves' ophthalmopathy. This chain connects TRBV7-9 to TRBJ1-1; 10 bases agree with TRBD1. The CDR3 DNA reads as TGTGCCAGCAACCTACCTCAGGAGGGACAGGGGAGCACTGAAGCTTTCTTT. This codes for CASNLPQEGQGSTEAFF.